This is a list of T cell receptor beta chains from one sample in a study of neurological immune-mediated disorders. TCRdb itself ran the 5' RACE reads through MiXCR, one entry per CDR3 protein. In the table there are under 75,000 distinct CDR3 sequences, 3% to 4% of which are singletons. Sequencing was performed on PBMCs. These receptors originate from a woman in her sixties with multiple sclerosis. Both conserved end residues are part of each CDR3. Each record gives: clone size, V gene, J gene, D gene, CDR3 protein, CDR3 DNA. The D gene is left open where the match is weak. Only some rows state a clone size, as once, few, many or a class for expanded clones.

many	TRBV4-1	TRBJ2-3	TRBD1	CASSRQGAQYF	TGCGCCAGCAGCCGACAGGGAGCGCAGTATTTT
many	TRBV10-3	TRBJ2-7	TRBD1	CAISDTGVGEQYF	TGTGCCATCAGTGACACAGGGGTGGGGGAGCAGTACTTC
many	TRBV28	TRBJ2-6	TRBD1	CASSLGQPGANVLTF	TGTGCCAGCAGCTTGGGACAGCCTGGGGCCAACGTCCTGACTTTC
many	TRBV11-2	TRBJ2-3	NA	CASSLGQELTDTQYF	TGTGCCAGCAGCTTAGGACAGGAGCTCACAGATACGCAGTATTTT
many	TRBV7-3	TRBJ2-1	NA	CASSLGSGGSYNEQFF	TGTGCCAGCAGCTTAGGCTCCGGGGGATCCTACAATGAGCAGTTCTTC
many	TRBV10-3	TRBJ2-7	TRBD2	CAIRGGMETYEQYF	TGTGCCATCAGGGGGGGGATGGAAACCTACGAGCAGTACTTC
many	TRBV4-2	TRBJ2-5	TRBD1	CASSPTTGQGLETQYF	TGTGCCAGCAGCCCGACGACCGGACAGGGGTTAGAGACCCAGTACTTC
NA	TRBV3-1	TRBJ2-7	TRBD2	CASSRRGVAYEQYF	TGTGCCAGCAGCCGGCGGGGGGTCGCCTACGAGCAGTACTTC
many	TRBV4-3	TRBJ2-2	NA	CASGLMSTGELFF	TGCGCCAGCGGGCTCATGTCCACCGGGGAGCTGTTTTTT
many	TRBV27	TRBJ1-2	NA	CASSLEGQGGGYTF	TGTGCCAGCAGTTTAGAAGGGCAGGGAGGAGGCTACACCTTC
many	TRBV7-6	TRBJ1-1	NA	CASSLSAGAEAFF	TGTGCCAGCAGCTTATCGGCCGGGGCTGAAGCTTTCTTT
few	TRBV19	TRBJ2-2	TRBD1	CASSPGTGSANTGELFF	TGTGCCAGTAGTCCCGGGACAGGGTCCGCGAACACCGGGGAGCTGTTTTTT
many	TRBV28	TRBJ2-3	NA	CASSFPGGLPRGTDTQYF	TGTGCCAGCAGTTTCCCCGGAGGCCTACCTCGGGGAACAGATACGCAGTATTTT
many	TRBV29-1	TRBJ2-2	TRBD1	CSGRDRWDTGELFF	TGCAGCGGTCGGGACAGGTGGGACACCGGGGAGCTGTTTTTT
many	TRBV20-1	TRBJ2-7	NA	CSAQPGTFEQYF	TGCAGTGCACAGCCGGGGACCTTCGAGCAGTACTTC
many	TRBV27	TRBJ1-1	NA	CASLPRGLGTEAFF	TGTGCCAGCCTCCCCCGGGGGCTGGGCACTGAAGCTTTCTTT
many	TRBV3-1	TRBJ1-1	TRBD1	CASSWTGGNTEAFF	TGTGCCAGCAGTTGGACAGGGGGGAACACTGAAGCTTTCTTT
many	TRBV5-1	TRBJ2-3	TRBD1	CASSFGRGRSTDTQYF	TGCGCCAGCAGCTTTGGCAGGGGGCGTAGCACAGATACGCAGTATTTT
many	TRBV7-6	TRBJ1-1	NA	CASSLVGAGMNTEAFF	TGTGCCAGCAGCTTAGTGGGGGCAGGCATGAACACTGAAGCTTTCTTT
many	TRBV27	TRBJ1-1	NA	CATRRGMNTEAFF	TGTGCCACTCGGCGGGGGATGAACACTGAAGCTTTCTTT
many	TRBV20-1	TRBJ1-2	NA	CSAPEDRVRGYTF	TGCAGTGCTCCGGAAGACAGAGTGCGTGGCTACACCTTC
many	TRBV5-1	TRBJ2-2	NA	CASSSTPASYTGELFF	TGCGCCAGCAGCTCGACCCCCGCCTCATACACCGGGGAGCTGTTTTTT
many	TRBV7-9	TRBJ1-3	NA	CASSSPLDRYGNTIYF	TGTGCCAGCAGCTCCCCGTTGGACAGATATGGAAACACCATATATTTT
many	TRBV20-1	TRBJ2-2	TRBD2	CSARDGGRVTGELFF	TGCAGTGCTAGGGATGGAGGGAGGGTTACCGGGGAGCTGTTTTTT
many	TRBV5-5	TRBJ2-3	NA	CASSPDKSTDTQYF	TGTGCCAGCAGCCCAGACAAAAGCACAGATACGCAGTATTTT
many	TRBV20-1	TRBJ1-1	NA	CSAREQGRLNTEAFF	TGCAGTGCTAGGGAACAAGGGCGCCTGAACACTGAAGCTTTCTTT
NA	TRBV20-1	TRBJ1-5	NA	CSAKLPGRGLTGGNQHQHF	TGCAGTGCTAAATTACCGGGACGAGGACTAACTGGGGGCAATCAGCACCAGCATTTT
many	TRBV7-2	TRBJ2-3	NA	CASSLVSRTDTQYF	TGTGCCAGCAGCTTAGTGTCCCGGACAGATACGCAGTATTTT
many	TRBV7-2	TRBJ2-1	TRBD2	CASTNPGLAHEQFF	TGTGCCAGCACCAATCCGGGACTAGCGCATGAGCAGTTCTTC
NA	TRBV12-3/TRBV12-4	TRBJ1-1	TRBD1	CASRGQGRTEAFF	TGTGCCAGCAGAGGACAGGGGAGGACTGAAGCTTTCTTT
many	TRBV20-1	TRBJ2-4	TRBD2	CSASPAGAGASKNIQYF	TGCAGTGCTAGTCCAGCGGGGGCGGGGGCTAGCAAAAACATTCAGTACTTC